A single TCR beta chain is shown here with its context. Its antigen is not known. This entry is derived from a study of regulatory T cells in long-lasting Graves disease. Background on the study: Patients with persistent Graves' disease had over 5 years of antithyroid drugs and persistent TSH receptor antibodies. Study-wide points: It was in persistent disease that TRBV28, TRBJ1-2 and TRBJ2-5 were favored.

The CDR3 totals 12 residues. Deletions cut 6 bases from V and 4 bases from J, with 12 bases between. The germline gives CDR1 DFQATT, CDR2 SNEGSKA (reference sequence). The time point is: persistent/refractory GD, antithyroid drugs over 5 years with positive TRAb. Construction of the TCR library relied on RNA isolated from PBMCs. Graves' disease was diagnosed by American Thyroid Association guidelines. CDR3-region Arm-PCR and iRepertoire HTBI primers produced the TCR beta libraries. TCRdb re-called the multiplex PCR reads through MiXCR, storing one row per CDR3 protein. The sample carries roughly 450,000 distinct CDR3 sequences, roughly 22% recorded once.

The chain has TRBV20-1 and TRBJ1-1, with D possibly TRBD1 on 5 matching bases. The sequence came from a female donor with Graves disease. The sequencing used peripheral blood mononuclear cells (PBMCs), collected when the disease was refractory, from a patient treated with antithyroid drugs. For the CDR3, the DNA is TGCAGTGCCATGGGAGGGGTCACTGAAGCTTTCTTT. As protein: CSAMGGVTEAFF.